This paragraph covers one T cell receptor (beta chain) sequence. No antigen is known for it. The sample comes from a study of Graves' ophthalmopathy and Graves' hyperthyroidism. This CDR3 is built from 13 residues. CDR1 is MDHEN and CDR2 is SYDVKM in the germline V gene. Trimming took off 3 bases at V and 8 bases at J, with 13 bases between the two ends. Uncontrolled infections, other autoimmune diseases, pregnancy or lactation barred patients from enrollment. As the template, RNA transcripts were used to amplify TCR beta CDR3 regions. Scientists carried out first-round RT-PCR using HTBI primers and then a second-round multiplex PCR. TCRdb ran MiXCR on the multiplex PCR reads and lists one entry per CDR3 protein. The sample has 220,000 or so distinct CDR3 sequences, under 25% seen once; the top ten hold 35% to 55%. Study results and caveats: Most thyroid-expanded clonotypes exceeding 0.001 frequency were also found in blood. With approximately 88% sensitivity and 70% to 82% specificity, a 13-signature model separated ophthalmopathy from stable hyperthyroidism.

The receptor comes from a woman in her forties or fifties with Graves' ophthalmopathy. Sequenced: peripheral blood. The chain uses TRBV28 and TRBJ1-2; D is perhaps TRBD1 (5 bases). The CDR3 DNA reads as TGTGCCAGCAGTTTTGAGAGGGGTCAGGGCTACACCTTC. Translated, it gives CASSFERGQGYTF.